The T cell receptor (beta chain) described here comes from a study of blood T cell repertoires in COVID-19. In the study overall: COVID-19 samples collected from the United States, Italy and Spain covered acute and convalescent phases. The cDNA or gDNA used as material had been derived from T cells, B-cell-depleted T cells, or PBMCs.

In the study's own analysis: The authors estimated nucleated cell counts from reference gene primer amplification. Measured with immunoSEQ multiplex PCR; TCRdb has only the in-frame clones, and not every one. That table furnishes V, J and clone size, whereas the DNA furnished D and trimming. The repertoire includes 69,000 or so clones, about four fifths of them detected once, and around 9.6% sits in the top ten. The germline CDR1 and CDR2 sequences are WSHSY and SAAADI. Trimming took off 7 bases at V and 7 bases at J, with 17 bases between the two ends. The CDR3 is 14 amino acids. This sequence was found in a woman older than 75 with acute or convalescent COVID-19. This chain joins TRBV10-2 and TRBJ1-5; a weak D match, TRBD1 (6 bases). Sequencing was done on a sample of peripheral blood. The CDR3 DNA reads TGCGCCAGCAATTGGAGGCAGGGGTTCCAGCCCCAGCATTTT. Protein: CASNWRQGFQPQHF.